This TCR beta chain was recorded in a study of Ad26.COV2.S vaccination and SARS-CoV-2 variants. The CDR3 extends over 16 amino acids. The sample's treatment: approximately 18 received Ad26.COV2.S at low or high dose, single or two shots; about 5 received placebo; per-sample allocation not given. Samples analyzed were those drawn on day 63 after the first vaccine or placebo injection. Produced via immunoSEQ multiplex PCR; TCRdb's table is partial and in-frame only. This table has fewer than 600,000 clones, 80% to 90% appearing once. The chain combines TRBV12-1 with TRBJ1-1. TRBV12-1 has pseudogene status. The TCR was taken from a person between 18 and 59 years old who received the Ad26.COV2.S COVID-19 vaccine or a placebo. The source material was peripheral blood, sampled in a trial of Ad26.COV2.S vaccine versus placebo. Here the CDR3 reads CASSPYSGMVNTEAFF. In DNA, the CDR3 is TGTGCCAGCAGCCCTTATTCCGGGATGGTAAACACTGAAGCTTTCTTT.